This T cell receptor (beta chain) is from a study of T cell repertoires in ileal Crohn's disease. The time point was: proximal margin of the surgical specimen (macroscopically non-inflamed). Clones were sequenced by immunoSEQ multiplex PCR, and TCRdb holds only the in-frame ones, with some missing. The sample has over 7,000 clones, roughly 78% seen once. The sequenced material came from ileal tissue. These receptors all come from an adult with Crohn's disease.

Notes on this clone: Other DNA sequences in this sample translate to the same CDR3. The chain is built from TRBV19 and TRBJ1-2, with 10 bases that match TRBD1. The ends lost 5 bases at V and 8 bases at J; junction bases unmatched: 5. Germline CDR1 and CDR2: LNHDA and SQIVND (reference sequence). The length of the CDR3 is 13 residues. The CDR3 is CASSPRDRGGYTF. The CDR3 DNA sequence: TGTGCCAGTAGTCCTAGGGACAGGGGAGGCTACACCTTC.